This T cell receptor (beta chain) was found in a study of T-cell reconstitution after alpha-beta-depleted transplantation in children. Unique molecular identifiers were incorporated during preparation of the TCRbeta library. MiXCR was run by TCRdb on the PCR reads, yielding one entry per CDR3 protein. The repertoire has some 490,000 distinct CDR3 sequences, under 15% of them found once; the top ten carry around 6.1%. This CDR3 is built from 16 residues. V lost 5 bases, J lost 0 bases, and 14 bases lay in between. Germline loops: CDR1 MNHNS, CDR2 SASEGT. Only a few counts were recorded for this clonotype.

The V call is TRBV6-1, the J call TRBJ2-1, with a tentative D call TRBD2 (5 bases). The sequence came from a human donor who donated a stem cell graft to a child with combined immunodeficiency. This sample comprised PBMCs from the stem cell graft donor, obtained from the stem cell graft. The CDR3 region has the DNA TGTGCCAGCAGTAAAGTCGGGGTTAGCTCCTACAATGAGCAGTTCTTC. It translates to CASSKVGVSSYNEQFF.